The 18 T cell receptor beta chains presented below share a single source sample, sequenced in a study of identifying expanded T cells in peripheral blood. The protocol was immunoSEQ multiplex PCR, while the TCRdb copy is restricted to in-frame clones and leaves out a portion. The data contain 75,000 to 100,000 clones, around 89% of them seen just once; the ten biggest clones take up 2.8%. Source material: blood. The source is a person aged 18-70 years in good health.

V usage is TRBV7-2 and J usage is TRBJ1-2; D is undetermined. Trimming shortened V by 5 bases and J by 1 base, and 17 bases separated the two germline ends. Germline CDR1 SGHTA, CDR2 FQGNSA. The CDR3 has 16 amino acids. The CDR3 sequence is CASSLTGIEFNYGYTF. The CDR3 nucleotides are TGTGCCAGCAGCCTTACCGGGATAGAGTTTAACTATGGCTACACCTTC.

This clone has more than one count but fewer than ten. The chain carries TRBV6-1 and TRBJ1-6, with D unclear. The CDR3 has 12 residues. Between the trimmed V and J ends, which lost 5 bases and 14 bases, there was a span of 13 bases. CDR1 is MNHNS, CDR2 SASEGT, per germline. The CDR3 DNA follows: TGTGCCAGCAGTCCCCTGGCGGCCACCCTCCACTTT. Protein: CASSPLAATLHF.

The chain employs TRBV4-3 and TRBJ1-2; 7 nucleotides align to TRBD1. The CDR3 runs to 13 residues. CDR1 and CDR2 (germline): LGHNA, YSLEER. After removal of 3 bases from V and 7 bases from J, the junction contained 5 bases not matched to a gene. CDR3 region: CASSQGQQLGYTF. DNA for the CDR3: TGCGCCAGCAGCCAGGGACAGCAGCTTGGCTACACCTTC.

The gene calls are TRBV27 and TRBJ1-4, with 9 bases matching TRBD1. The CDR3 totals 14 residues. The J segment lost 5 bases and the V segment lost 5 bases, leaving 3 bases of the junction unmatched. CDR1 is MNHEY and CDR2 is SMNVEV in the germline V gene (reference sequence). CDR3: CASSGTGQNEKLFF. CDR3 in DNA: TGTGCCAGCAGTGGGACAGGGCAAAATGAAAAACTGTTTTTT.

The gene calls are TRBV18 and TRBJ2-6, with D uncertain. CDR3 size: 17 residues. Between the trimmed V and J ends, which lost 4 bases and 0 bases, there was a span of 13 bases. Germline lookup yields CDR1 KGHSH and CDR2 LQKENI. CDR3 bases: TGTGCCAGCTCACTCTCAATACCTAACTCTGGGGCCAACGTCCTGACTTTC. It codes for CASSLSIPNSGANVLTF.

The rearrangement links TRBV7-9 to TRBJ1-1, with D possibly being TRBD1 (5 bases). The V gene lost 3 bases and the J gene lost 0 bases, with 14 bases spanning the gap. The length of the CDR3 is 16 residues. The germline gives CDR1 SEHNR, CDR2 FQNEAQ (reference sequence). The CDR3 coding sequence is TGTGCCAGCAGCTTGGGTGGCGGGGGGATGAACACTGAAGCTTTCTTT. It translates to CASSLGGGGMNTEAFF.

In nucleotides, the CDR3 is TGCAGCGCATGGACAGGGAGACTCTTAGAAGGCTACACCTTC. Amino acids: CSAWTGRLLEGYTF. The rearrangement links TRBV29-1 to TRBJ1-2; 8 bases line up with TRBD1. After removal of 7 bases from V and 8 bases from J, the junction contained 15 bases not matched to a gene. CDR1 and CDR2 from the germline V gene are SQVTM and ANQGSEA. The CDR3 is 14 amino acids.

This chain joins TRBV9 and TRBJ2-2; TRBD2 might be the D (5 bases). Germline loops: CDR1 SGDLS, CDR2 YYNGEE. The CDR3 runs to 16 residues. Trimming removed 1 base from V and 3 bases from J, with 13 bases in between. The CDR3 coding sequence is TGTGCCAGCAGCGTATTTCCCGAGGGCGACACCGGGGAGCTGTTTTTT. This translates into CASSVFPEGDTGELFF. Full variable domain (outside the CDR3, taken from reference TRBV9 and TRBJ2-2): DSGVTQTPKHLITATGQRVTLRCSPRSGDLSVYWYQQSLDQGLQFLIQYYNGEERAKGNILERFSAQQFPDLHSELNLSSLELGDSALYFCASSVFPEGDTGELFFGEGSRLTVL.

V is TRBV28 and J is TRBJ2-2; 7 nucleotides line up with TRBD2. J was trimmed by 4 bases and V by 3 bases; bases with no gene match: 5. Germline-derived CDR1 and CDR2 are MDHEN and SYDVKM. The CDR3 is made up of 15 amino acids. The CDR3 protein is CASSLEGGSTGELFF. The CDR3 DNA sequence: TGTGCCAGCAGTTTGGAGGGAGGGTCCACCGGGGAGCTGTTTTTT.

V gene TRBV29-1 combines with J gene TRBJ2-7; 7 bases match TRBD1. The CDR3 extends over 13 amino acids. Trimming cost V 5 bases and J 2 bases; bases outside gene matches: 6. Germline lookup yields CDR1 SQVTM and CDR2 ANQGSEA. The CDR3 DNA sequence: TGCAGCGTTAGGGACAGCGCAGCCTACGAGCAGTACTTC. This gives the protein CSVRDSAAYEQYF.

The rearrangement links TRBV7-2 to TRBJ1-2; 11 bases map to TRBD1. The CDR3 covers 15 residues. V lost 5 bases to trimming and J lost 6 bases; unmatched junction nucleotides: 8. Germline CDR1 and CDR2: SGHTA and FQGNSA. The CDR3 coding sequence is TGTGCCAGCAGCGCGGACAGGGGGCGAGAGAATGGCTACACCTTC. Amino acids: CASSADRGRENGYTF.

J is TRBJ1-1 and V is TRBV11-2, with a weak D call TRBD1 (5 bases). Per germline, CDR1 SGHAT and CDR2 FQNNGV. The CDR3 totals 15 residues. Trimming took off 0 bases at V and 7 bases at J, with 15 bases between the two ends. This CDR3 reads CASSLDPGGVGEAFF. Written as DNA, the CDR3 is TGTGCCAGCAGCTTAGATCCTGGAGGGGTTGGTGAAGCTTTCTTT.

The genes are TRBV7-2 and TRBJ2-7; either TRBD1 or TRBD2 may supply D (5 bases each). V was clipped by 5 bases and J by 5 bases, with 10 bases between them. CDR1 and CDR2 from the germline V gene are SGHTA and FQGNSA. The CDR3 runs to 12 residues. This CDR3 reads CASSPGPDEQYF. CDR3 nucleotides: TGTGCCAGCAGCCCGGGACCCGACGAGCAGTACTTC.

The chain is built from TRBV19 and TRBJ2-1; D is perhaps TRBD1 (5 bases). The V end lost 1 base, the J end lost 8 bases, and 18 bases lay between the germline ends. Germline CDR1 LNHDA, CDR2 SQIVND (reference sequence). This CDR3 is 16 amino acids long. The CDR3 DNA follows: TGTGCCAGTAGTATAGGAGCCCCGGCCCAGGGCCATGAGCAGTTCTTC. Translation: CASSIGAPAQGHEQFF.

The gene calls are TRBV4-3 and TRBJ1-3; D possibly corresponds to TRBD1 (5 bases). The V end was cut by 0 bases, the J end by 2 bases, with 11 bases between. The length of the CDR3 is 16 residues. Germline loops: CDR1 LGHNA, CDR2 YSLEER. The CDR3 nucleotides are TGCGCCAGCAGCCAAGAGGTTGGAGGGGCTGGAAACACCATATATTTT. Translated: CASSQEVGGAGNTIYF.

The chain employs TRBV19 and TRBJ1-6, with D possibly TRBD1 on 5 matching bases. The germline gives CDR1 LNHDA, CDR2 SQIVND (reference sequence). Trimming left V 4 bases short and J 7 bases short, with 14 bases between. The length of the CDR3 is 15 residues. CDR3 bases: TGTGCCAGTAGTAGAGACAGCGGCGGGAATTCACCCCTCCACTTT. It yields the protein CASSRDSGGNSPLHF.

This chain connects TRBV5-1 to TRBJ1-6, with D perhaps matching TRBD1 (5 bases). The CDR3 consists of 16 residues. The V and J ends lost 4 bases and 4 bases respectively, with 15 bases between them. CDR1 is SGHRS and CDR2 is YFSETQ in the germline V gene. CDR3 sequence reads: CASSTTGGVYNSPLHF. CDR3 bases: TGCGCCAGCAGCACAACCGGGGGGGTATATAATTCACCCCTCCACTTT.

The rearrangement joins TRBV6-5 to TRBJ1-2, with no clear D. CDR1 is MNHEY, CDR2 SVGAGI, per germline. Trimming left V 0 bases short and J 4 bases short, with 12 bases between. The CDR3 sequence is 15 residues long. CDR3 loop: CASSYSAESGYGYTF. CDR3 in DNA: TGTGCCAGCAGTTACTCGGCAGAATCCGGCTATGGCTACACCTTC.